The clone carrying this T cell receptor beta chain was detected many times. The sample belongs to a study of blood T cell repertoires in COVID-19. Only in-frame clones appear in the TCRdb table, and some are missing; sequencing was by immunoSEQ multiplex PCR. The sample has about 160,000 clones, just under 95% seen once; the top ten hold roughly 5%. Germline lookup yields CDR1 MNHEY and CDR2 SVGAGI. V lost 2 bases to trimming and J lost 11 bases, with 15 bases between them. The CDR3 length is 13 residues. The chain couples TRBV6-5 to TRBJ1-1; D uncertain. The sequencing sample was made of peripheral blood. This receptor was obtained from a woman aged 45-59 years with acute or convalescent COVID-19. The CDR3 DNA reads TGTGCCAGCAGTTACCCGCCGCCCGGGGAGGCTTTCTTT. The encoded protein is CASSYPPPGEAFF.